A single sample gave rise to the 18 T cell receptor beta chains below, sequenced in a study of a mutant IDH1 vaccine in newly diagnosed glioma. Clones were read by immunoSEQ multiplex PCR, and TCRdb kept only the in-frame ones, dropping some. The table records 25,000 to 40,000 clones, roughly nine tenths of them present only once. These receptors' targets are unknown. Time point reported: week 47, end of study. Vaccination used 300 ug of mutant IDH1 20-mer peptide per dose, with topical imiquimod. The source was PBMCs, collected from a glioma patient whose treatment included an IDH1 peptide vaccine. All receptors come from a man aged 35 to 55 with glioma.

This clone has more than one count but fewer than ten. The V gene is TRBV7-8, the J gene TRBJ2-7; 9 bases agree with TRBD1. V dropped 2 bases and J dropped 4; count of bases not matched to a gene: 15. Germline loops: CDR1 SGHVS, CDR2 FQNEAQ. The CDR3 covers 18 residues. The CDR3 DNA follows: TGTGCCAGCAGCTTATCCGAGGTGGGACAGGGCCCGTGGTACGAGCAGTACTTC. Its protein is CASSLSEVGQGPWYEQYF.

This clone occurred once. The V gene is TRBV27, the J gene TRBJ2-7, with TRBD1 as a possible D gene (6 bases). Germline V gives CDR1 MNHEY, CDR2 SMNVEV (reference sequence). Trimming cost V 6 bases and J 1 base, with 10 bases left between them. The CDR3 totals 13 residues. DNA of the CDR3: TGTGCCAGCAGCACCACAGGGTCCTACGAGCAGTACTTC. Its protein is CASSTTGSYEQYF.

This chain joins TRBV18 and TRBJ1-2; D unresolved. The CDR3 runs 15 residues. V gave up 0 bases and J gave up 2 bases, with 10 bases separating them. Germline CDR1 KGHSH, CDR2 LQKENI. The CDR3 coding sequence is TGTGCCAGCTCACCACCGGGATGGGAGAACTATGGCTACACCTTC. It codes for CASSPPGWENYGYTF.

This chain links TRBV5-8 with TRBJ2-3; D may match TRBD1 or TRBD2 (6 bases each). Trimming removed 3 bases from V and 2 bases from J, with 10 bases in between. This CDR3 contains 14 residues. In germline, CDR1 is SGHTS, CDR2 YDEGEE. The CDR3 reads CASSSGANTDTQYF. DNA for the CDR3: TGTGCCAGCAGCTCGGGGGCAAACACAGATACGCAGTATTTT.

The chain couples TRBV4-3 to TRBJ2-7, with 11 nucleotides matching TRBD1. CDR1 LGHNA and CDR2 YSLEER come from the germline V gene. The V gene end was trimmed by 0 bases and the J gene end by 3 bases; junction bases not matched to a gene: 4. The CDR3 is made up of 16 amino acids. CDR3 residues: CASSQEFGTGGYEQYF. In DNA, the CDR3 is TGCGCCAGCAGCCAAGAGTTCGGGACAGGGGGCTACGAGCAGTACTTC.

The chain carries TRBV29-1 and TRBJ2-2; a weak D match, TRBD1 (5 bases). CDR3 length: 12 residues. Trimming shortened V by 5 bases and J by 6 bases, and 10 bases separated the two germline ends. The germline CDR1 and CDR2 sequences are SQVTM and ANQGSEA. CDR3 residues: CSVWVRAGELFF. DNA of the CDR3: TGCAGCGTTTGGGTCAGGGCCGGGGAGCTGTTTTTT.

V gene TRBV27 combines with J gene TRBJ1-6; perhaps TRBD1 as D (6 bases). This CDR3 has 14 amino acids. V dropped 2 bases and J dropped 10 bases, with 12 bases sitting between them. Germline V gene data show CDR1 as MNHEY and CDR2 as SMNVEV (reference sequence). As DNA, the CDR3 is TGTGCCAGCAGTTTAGGGGGCCCGGGCTCACCCCTCCACTTT. This sequence encodes CASSLGGPGSPLHF.

Concerning this clone: Germline is not matched at one junction end, which may reflect a read error. This chain joins TRBV7-7 and TRBJ2-1; 10 nucleotides line up with TRBD1. The CDR3 consists of 16 residues. The germline V gene encodes CDR1 SSHAT and CDR2 FNYEAQ (reference sequence). As DNA, the CDR3 is TGTGCTAGCAGCGGGGGCATTGGACAGGGGGACAATGAGCAGTTCTTC. Encoded protein: CASSGGIGQGDNEQFF.

The rearrangement uses TRBV5-4 and TRBJ1-3; D may be TRBD1 (5 bases). V lost 1 base to trimming and J lost 2 bases, with 10 bases between them. Germline V gene data show CDR1 as SGHNT and CDR2 as YYREEE (reference sequence). The CDR3 has 15 residues. Here the CDR3 reads CASSLKGPPGNTIYF. Here the CDR3 DNA reads TGTGCCAGCAGCTTGAAGGGACCCCCTGGAAACACCATATATTTT.

This clone was counted only a few times. CDR3 residues: CASSLDPRDYGYTF. Here the CDR3 DNA reads TGTGCCAGCAGTTTAGACCCGAGAGACTATGGCTACACCTTC. The chain joins TRBV28 to TRBJ1-2; D unclear. Trimming removed 2 bases from V and 3 bases from J, with 10 bases in between. Germline CDR1 is MDHEN and CDR2 is SYDVKM. The CDR3 is made up of 14 amino acids.

The chain couples TRBV11-3 to TRBJ2-3; D not certain. The CDR3 has 17 residues. The V end lost 4 bases, the J end lost 0 bases, and 17 bases lay between the germline ends. Germline V lookup: CDR1 SGHNT, CDR2 YENEEA. The CDR3 coding sequence is TGTGCCAGCAGCTCCGGGCCGACCCTATCTAGCACAGATACGCAGTATTTT. Amino acid sequence: CASSSGPTLSSTDTQYF.

V usage is TRBV5-1 and J usage is TRBJ2-5; D call uncertain. This CDR3 comprises 15 residues. CDR1 is SGHRS and CDR2 is YFSETQ in the germline V gene. Trimming took 0 bases from V and 1 from J, leaving 10 bases between them. CDR3 amino acids: CASSLVGSAQETQYF. CDR3 sequence (DNA): TGCGCCAGCAGCTTGGTGGGTTCGGCCCAAGAGACCCAGTACTTC.

The genes are TRBV27 and TRBJ2-5; D is unresolved. The tail of the sequence fits TRBJ2-7 better, so the J call may be wrong. The CDR3 loop spans 14 amino acids. Germline loops: CDR1 MNHEY, CDR2 SMNVEV (reference sequence). CDR3 sequence (DNA): TGTGCCAGCAGTTTATCCCAGGTGGGCTACGAGCAGTACTTC. Its translation: CASSLSQVGYEQYF.

The chain uses TRBV7-9 and TRBJ2-5; TRBD1 is a possible D gene (6 bases). Between the trimmed V and J ends, which lost 5 bases and 4 bases, there was a span of 14 bases. This CDR3 is built from 14 residues. Germline V lookup: CDR1 SEHNR, CDR2 FQNEAQ (reference sequence). DNA for the CDR3: TGTGCCAGCAGCCCAGGGGATTTTGGAGAGACCCAGTACTTC. Protein sequence: CASSPGDFGETQYF.

DNA for the CDR3: TGTGCCAGCAGCGCTAGACTAGCGGGAGAGAGGAGCAATGAGCAGTTCTTC. Amino acids: CASSARLAGERSNEQFF. J is TRBJ2-1 and V is TRBV9; TRBD2 aligns across 12 bases. V lost 3 bases, J lost 6 bases, and 10 bases stayed unmatched. CDR3 length: 17 amino acids. The germline CDR1 and CDR2 sequences are SGDLS and YYNGEE.

The chain combines TRBV5-1 with TRBJ2-3; D may be TRBD2 (6 bases). Trimming shortened V by 0 bases and J by 4 bases, and 15 bases separated the two germline ends. The CDR3 contains 16 residues. The germline CDR1 and CDR2 sequences are SGHRS and YFSETQ. The CDR3 nucleotides read TGCGCCAGCAGCTTGGCCGGGCGGGGCGGGTCAGATACGCAGTATTTT. It is translated as CASSLAGRGGSDTQYF.

The CDR3: CSVTVQYEQYF. CDR3 bases: TGCAGCGTTACAGTCCAGTACGAGCAGTACTTC. The V gene is TRBV29-1, the J gene TRBJ2-7, with D unresolved. Germline-derived CDR1 and CDR2 are SQVTM and ANQGSEA. The CDR3 contains 11 residues. V shed 5 bases and J shed 4 bases, with 9 bases lying between them.

The chain uses TRBV5-1 and TRBJ2-1; TRBD2 matches 8 bases. This CDR3 is built from 17 residues. CDR1 and CDR2 from the germline V gene are SGHRS and YFSETQ. The junction had 11 bases not matched to a gene; V was cut back by 4 bases and J by 2 bases. The CDR3, as DNA: TGCGCCAGCAGCCCGGTAAACGCGGGAGGCCCCTACAATGAGCAGTTCTTC. Translating it yields CASSPVNAGGPYNEQFF.